This entry lists 2 T cell receptor beta chains sequenced from one sample in a study of T cells after yellow fever vaccination (dated by TCRdb to about 2019). The receptor library was made with 5' RACE. For sequencing, an Illumina NovaSeq 6000 was employed. The public reads were reanalyzed by TCRdb: fastp trimming at Q25, MiXCR alignment, in-frame beta chains only. Each CDR3 protein gets just one entry, which takes the most common genes and DNA from the rows behind it. The sample table shows 300,000 to 350,000 distinct CDR3 sequences, and approximately 4.5% are seen once. Together, the top ten hold roughly a fifth of the sample. Per the publication, the treatment or condition label means: live attenuated yellow fever vaccine strain. Specimen: PBMCs, collected 15 days after the yellow fever booster vaccination. Receptor source: a man aged 18 to 29 who received the YFV17D yellow fever vaccine.

This clonotype was detected many times. The V call is TRBV5-1, the J call TRBJ2-3, with 7 bases fitting TRBD1. With V trimmed by 0 bases and J by 4 bases, 11 bases remained unmatched. The CDR3 runs 17 residues. Germline V gene sequence: CDR1 SGHRS, CDR2 YFSETQ. This CDR3 reads CASSLGMIDRAPDTQYF. CDR3 nucleotides: TGCGCCAGCAGCTTGGGCATGATCGACAGGGCGCCAGATACGCAGTATTTT. Using reference TRBV5-1 and TRBJ2-3 for the parts outside the CDR3, the full variable domain is KAGVTQTPRYLIKTRGQQVTLSCSPISGHRSVSWYQQTPGQGLQFLFEYFSETQRNKGNFPGRFSGRQFSNSRSEMNVSTLELGDSALYLCASSLGMIDRAPDTQYFGPGTRLTVL.

This chain connects TRBV5-1 to TRBJ2-3; TRBD2 agrees at 7 bases. V shed 3 bases and J 0 bases; nucleotides not matched to a gene: 7. The CDR3 runs to 16 residues. CDR1 and CDR2 from the germline V gene are SGHRS and YFSETQ. The DNA of the CDR3 is TGCGCCAGCAGCTGGGACGGGCGGGGGAGCACAGATACGCAGTATTTT. It codes for CASSWDGRGSTDTQYF.